This T cell receptor beta chain was recovered during a study of CD8 T cell repertoires and HIV-1 epitope variants (dated by TCRdb to between 2020 and 2021). Study-level background: Twenty-five peptides representing autologous and known Gag and Nef epitope variants were each used to stimulate T cells in separate culture wells. Among the control conditions were a peptide pool of CMV, EBV and flu, the Ebola AY9 epitope serving as a negative control, and a well with no peptide. Using the EasySep Human T Cell Enrichment Kit, T cells were enriched and then co-cultured with an equal number of autologous T cell-negative cells acting as antigen-presenting cells. A total of over 65 T cell cultures were run, with each culture condition done in triplicate except for one peptide, which was done in duplicate. The cultures were grown for approximately ten days in IMDM with gentamicin, and half of the media was changed on days 3 and 7 with IL-2, IL-7 and IL-15 added. An aliquot of 1M T cells was saved as an uncultured baseline condition, separate from the roughly 80 T cell cultures. The epitopes tested were three Gag epitope families plus Nef HW9 and YT9. Results the study describes overall, beyond this receptor: The Nef KF9 family was recognized by five clonotypes and the HW9 family by one, and no responses to the TAALDMSHF plasma variant were observed. Fewer than ten antigen-specific TCR beta clonotypes were identified, of which more than 5 appeared to be cross-reactive for autologous or known escape epitope variants. Only TCR beta chains were identified by the assay, and proliferation to antigen, not T cell function or cytokine profile, was indicated.

Sequencing of TCR beta CDR3 regions was performed at survey depth on the immunoSEQ platform. The QIAamp DNA micro kit was used to extract genomic DNA from every cultured and uncultured CD8+ T cell population. The authors' analysis ran thus. Any sample with under 5,000 productive reads was excluded, and this exclusion removed about 7% of the roughly 75 cultures stimulated with HIV peptides. A MANAFEST web app trimmed sequences to CDR3 and removed nonproductive sequences, CDR3s under 5 amino acids, and those not starting C or ending F/W. Clonotypes were classified as antigen-specific only if expansion was observed in at least 2 of 3 replicates versus the no-peptide control at FDR 0.01, only within one epitope family. A frequency at least fivefold higher than in wells stimulated with peptides from other epitope families was additionally required for specific clonotypes. TCRdb limited this immuneACCESS table to in-frame rearrangements with V and J called. A share of clones is missing; checked studies link under half to unresolved V genes, and the rest is unexplained. V and J calls and clone size are given by that table; D and trimming were obtained from the DNA. The sample contains under 100,000 clones, roughly 80% of them found a single time. The ten top clones hold roughly 24% of the sample.

The EasySep Human CD8+ T Cell Enrichment Kit was used on day 10 to isolate CD8+ T cells from every culture. CDR1 and CDR2 are drawn from the germline V gene: SGHDT, YYEEEE. The CDR3, cysteine through phenylalanine, is 16 amino acids long. Only CDR3 DNA is held: 48 bases, read in frame from base 1. Trimming accounts for 5 bases at V and 9 bases at J, while the number of junction bases matched to no gene is 9. With respect to this clone: It has no known antigen specificity. Per-base qualities were not stored, and no clone one base away is much larger.

The clonotype comes from a male donor with HIV. The chain is encoded by TRBV5-6 joined to TRBJ2-1; TRBD2 agrees with 15 junctional bases. Sample: uncultured baseline CD8+ T cells from peripheral blood mononuclear cells (PBMCs). For the CDR3, the sequence is CASSETGLAGGSEQFF. The bases read TGTGCCAGCAGTGAGACTGGACTAGCGGGAGGGAGTGAGCAGTTCTTC.